A selection of T cell receptor beta chains follows, all from one sample in a study. TCRdb reanalysed the RT-PCR reads using MiXCR and keeps one entry per CDR3 protein. The sample yields about 680,000 distinct CDR3 sequences, approximately 14% seen once. The sequencing input was memory CD4+ T cells from blood. The receptor set was obtained from a female donor in good health, serving as a healthy control. Each CDR3 is given with its conserved first and last residue. A D gene is named only where the DNA matches it firmly. Only some rows state a clone size, as once, few, many or a class for expanded clones.

D gene	CDR3 length	V gene	clone size	J gene	CDR3 protein	CDR3 DNA
.	15	TRBV2	.	TRBJ2-2	CASSERTENTGELFF	TGTGCCAGCAGTGAACGGACTGAGAACACCGGGGAGCTGTTTTTT
.	15	TRBV7-2	.	TRBJ1-5	CASSLESRAYQPQHF	TGTGCCAGCAGCTTAGAGAGCCGGGCCTATCAGCCCCAGCATTTT
.	16	TRBV18	.	TRBJ1-6	CASSPARVDFDSPLHF	TGTGCCAGCTCACCAGCCAGGGTTGATTTCGATTCACCCCTCCACTTT
TRBD2	15	TRBV27	few	TRBJ2-3	CASSLSRGSTDTQYF	TGTGCCAGCAGTTTATCGCGGGGGAGCACAGATACGCAGTATTTT
.	13	TRBV28	.	TRBJ1-6	CASEWGANSPLHF	TGTGCCAGCGAGTGGGGGGCGAATTCACCCCTCCACTTT
TRBD1	18	TRBV27	once	TRBJ1-4	CASSLYSPQGAANEKLFF	TGTGCCAGCAGTTTGTACTCCCCCCAGGGGGCGGCTAATGAAAAACTGTTTTTT
.	15	TRBV20-1	.	TRBJ2-2	CSASLGGLRTGELFF	TGCAGTGCTAGTCTGGGGGGCCTGCGAACCGGGGAGCTGTTTTTT
.	14	TRBV5-6	.	TRBJ1-2	CASSLESASYGYTF	TGTGCCAGCAGCTTGGAGTCTGCGAGCTATGGCTACACCTTC
TRBD2	16	TRBV20-1	.	TRBJ2-1	CSAQSLAGSSYNEQFF	TGCAGTGCCCAATCCCTAGCGGGAAGCTCCTACAATGAGCAGTTCTTC
.	14	TRBV7-2	.	TRBJ2-1	CASSSGWRAGEQFF	TGTGCCAGCAGCTCTGGATGGAGGGCTGGGGAGCAGTTCTTC
TRBD2	16	TRBV5-1	few	TRBJ2-5	CASSLARDYQQETQYF	TGCGCCAGCAGCTTGGCCCGGGACTACCAGCAAGAGACCCAGTACTTC
TRBD1	17	TRBV29-1	many	TRBJ2-3	CSVVPGQGRWGTDTQYF	TGCAGCGTTGTCCCGGGACAGGGGCGGTGGGGCACAGATACGCAGTATTTT
.	15	TRBV7-2	few	TRBJ2-3	CASSSVSGSTDTQYF	TGTGCCAGCAGCTCGGTATCCGGTAGCACAGATACGCAGTATTTT